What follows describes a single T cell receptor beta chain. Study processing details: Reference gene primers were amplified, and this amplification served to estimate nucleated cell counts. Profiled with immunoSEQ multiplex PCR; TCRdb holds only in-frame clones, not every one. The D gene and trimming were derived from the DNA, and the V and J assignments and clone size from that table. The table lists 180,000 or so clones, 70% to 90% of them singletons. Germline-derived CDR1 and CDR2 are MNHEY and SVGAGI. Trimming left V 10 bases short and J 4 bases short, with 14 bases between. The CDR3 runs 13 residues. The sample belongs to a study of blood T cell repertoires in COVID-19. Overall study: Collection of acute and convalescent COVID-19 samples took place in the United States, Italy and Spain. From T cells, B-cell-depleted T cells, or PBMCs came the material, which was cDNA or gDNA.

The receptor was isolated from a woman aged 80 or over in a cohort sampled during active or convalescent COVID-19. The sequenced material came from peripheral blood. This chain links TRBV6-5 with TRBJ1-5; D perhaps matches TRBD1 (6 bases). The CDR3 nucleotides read TGTGCCACCCTAAGAACAGGGAATCAGCCCCAGCATTTT. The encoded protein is CATLRTGNQPQHF.